The present entry profiles one T cell receptor (beta chain) with its context. Via MiXCR, TCRdb re-called the RACE reads, giving one row per CDR3 protein. The table has some 40,000 distinct CDR3 sequences, 3.7% seen once. The data derive from a study of human T cells and chemical hapten exposure. Described time point: healthy volunteer bleed at 6 weeks. Whole blood, unfractionated, served as the material for total RNA extraction. Sequencing was carried out using whole blood. The sequence derives from a human donor in good health. Some clones in this sample may be carry-over from other donors' samples.

CDR3 in DNA: TGTGCCAGCAGCCGCCCGGGACAAGATAGCAATCAGCCCCAGCATTTT. Amino acids: CASSRPGQDSNQPQHF. This chain links TRBV6-6 with TRBJ1-5, with TRBD1 as a possible D gene (6 bases). CDR1 is MNHNY and CDR2 is SVGAGI in the germline V gene (reference sequence). The CDR3 is made up of 16 amino acids. Trimming took off 6 bases at V and 0 bases at J, with 15 bases between the two ends.